A selection of T cell receptor beta chains follows, all from one sample in a study of cytomegalovirus exposure and HLA in healthy donors. TCRdb's table, derived via immunoSEQ multiplex PCR, lists solely in-frame clones and lacks some. This table has 300,000 to 400,000 clones, just over 85% appearing once. The material sequenced was PBMCs. Every receptor here comes from a young woman in good health and CMV-seronegative. Both conserved end residues are part of each CDR3. A D gene is named only where the DNA matches it firmly. Not all rows give a size; the values are once, few, many and, for expanded clones, a class.

j_gene: TRBJ2-7
abundance: once
v_gene: TRBV28
d_gene: TRBD2
CDR3nt: TGTGCCAGCAGGTACCTAGCGGGAGGGCTCTACGAGCAGTACTTC
CDR3aa: CASRYLAGGLYEQYF

j_gene: TRBJ2-1
abundance: .
v_gene: TRBV5-4
d_gene: .
CDR3nt: TGTGCCAGCAGCCCGGGAAATGAGCAGTTCTTC
CDR3aa: CASSPGNEQFF

j_gene: TRBJ2-1
abundance: .
v_gene: TRBV5-1
d_gene: TRBD2
CDR3nt: TGCGCCAGCAGCTTGGGCTCTAGCGGATACAATGAGCAGTTCTTC
CDR3aa: CASSLGSSGYNEQFF

j_gene: TRBJ2-7
abundance: once
v_gene: TRBV2
d_gene: TRBD1
CDR3nt: TGTGCCAGCGGGGGGGGAGGACAGGGGACCTACGAGCAGTACTTC
CDR3aa: CASGGGGQGTYEQYF

j_gene: TRBJ1-3
abundance: .
v_gene: TRBV9
d_gene: .
CDR3nt: TGTGCCAGCAGCGTAGATGGCAGACATGGAAACACCATATATTTT
CDR3aa: CASSVDGRHGNTIYF

j_gene: TRBJ2-2
abundance: .
v_gene: TRBV6-4
d_gene: TRBD1
CDR3nt: TGTGCCAGCAGTGACTCGGGACAGGTCACCGGGGAGCTGTTTTTT
CDR3aa: CASSDSGQVTGELFF

j_gene: TRBJ2-7
abundance: .
v_gene: TRBV4-1
d_gene: .
CDR3nt: TGCGCCAGCAGCCAAGAGAGGCGGCCTACGACCTACGAGCAGTACTTC
CDR3aa: CASSQERRPTTYEQYF

j_gene: TRBJ2-7
abundance: .
v_gene: TRBV27
d_gene: TRBD2
CDR3nt: TGTGCCAGCAGTCCCTCTAGCGGGGGTACCTACGAGCAGTACTTC
CDR3aa: CASSPSSGGTYEQYF

j_gene: TRBJ2-7
abundance: .
v_gene: TRBV19
d_gene: TRBD1
CDR3nt: TGTGCCAGTAGCCCCCGCGACAGGGTCTACGAGCAGTACTTC
CDR3aa: CASSPRDRVYEQYF

j_gene: TRBJ2-1
abundance: .
v_gene: TRBV5-1
d_gene: TRBD2
CDR3nt: TGCGCCAGCAGCTTGGTGGCTCCCCGGACTAGCGGATACAATGAGCAGTTCTTC
CDR3aa: CASSLVAPRTSGYNEQFF

j_gene: TRBJ2-1
abundance: .
v_gene: TRBV5-1
d_gene: TRBD2
CDR3nt: TGCGCCAGCAGTCCTGGGGCGGGACTAGCGAACAATGAGCAGTTCTTC
CDR3aa: CASSPGAGLANNEQFF

j_gene: TRBJ2-2
abundance: .
v_gene: TRBV30
d_gene: TRBD1
CDR3nt: TGTGCCTGGAGCGCCGACAGGGTCAGCGGGGAGCTGTTTTTT
CDR3aa: CAWSADRVSGELFF

j_gene: TRBJ2-4
abundance: .
v_gene: TRBV2
d_gene: TRBD2
CDR3nt: TGTGCCAGCAGTCCTAGACTAGCGGGAGGGCATAACATTCAGTACTTC
CDR3aa: CASSPRLAGGHNIQYF

j_gene: TRBJ2-2
abundance: .
v_gene: TRBV5-1
d_gene: .
CDR3nt: TGCGCCAGCAGCTTGTGGCAGGGCACCGGGGAGCTGTTTTTT
CDR3aa: CASSLWQGTGELFF

j_gene: TRBJ2-7
abundance: .
v_gene: TRBV5-1
d_gene: TRBD2
CDR3nt: TGCGCCAGCAGCTTGCCTGCGGGAGGCCTCTCCTACGAGCAGTACTTC
CDR3aa: CASSLPAGGLSYEQYF

j_gene: TRBJ2-1
abundance: .
v_gene: TRBV25-1
d_gene: .
CDR3nt: TGTGCCAGCAATCTAGAGGGATACAATGAGCAGTTCTTC
CDR3aa: CASNLEGYNEQFF

j_gene: TRBJ1-4
abundance: .
v_gene: TRBV5-1
d_gene: TRBD1
CDR3nt: TGCGCCAGCAGCTTGGGACAGGGTCACGAAAAACTGTTTTTT
CDR3aa: CASSLGQGHEKLFF

j_gene: TRBJ2-7
abundance: once
v_gene: TRBV27
d_gene: .
CDR3nt: TGTGCCAGCAGTTGGAGGGGTCCTTCCTACGAGCAGTACTTC
CDR3aa: CASSWRGPSYEQYF

j_gene: TRBJ1-1
abundance: .
v_gene: TRBV11-2
d_gene: .
CDR3nt: TGTGCCAGCAGCTTATATGAGTGGAACACTGAAGCTTTCTTT
CDR3aa: CASSLYEWNTEAFF

j_gene: TRBJ2-3
abundance: once
v_gene: TRBV19
d_gene: TRBD2
CDR3nt: TGTGCCAGTAGTATAACTAGCGGGGGGGCAGATACGCAGTATTTT
CDR3aa: CASSITSGGADTQYF

j_gene: TRBJ1-1
abundance: .
v_gene: TRBV13
d_gene: .
CDR3nt: TGTGCCAGCAGCTTACAGGGAGGGGGCACTGAAGCTTTCTTT
CDR3aa: CASSLQGGGTEAFF

j_gene: TRBJ2-7
abundance: .
v_gene: TRBV27
d_gene: .
CDR3nt: TGTGCCAGCAGTTGGCAGGGGACCTACGAGCAGTACTTC
CDR3aa: CASSWQGTYEQYF

j_gene: TRBJ1-3
abundance: .
v_gene: TRBV28
d_gene: .
CDR3nt: TGTGCCAGCAGTTTATCATCAGGGTATGGAAACACCATATATTTT
CDR3aa: CASSLSSGYGNTIYF

j_gene: TRBJ1-5
abundance: .
v_gene: TRBV21-1
d_gene: .
CDR3nt: TGTGCCAGCAGCAAAGAGGGGTCGGCCGCCGGCGGCAATCAGCCCCAGCATTTT
CDR3aa: CASSKEGSAAGGNQPQHF

j_gene: TRBJ2-5
abundance: once
v_gene: TRBV7-7
d_gene: .
CDR3nt: TGTGCCAGCAGCTTAACGTACGGGGGAGAGACCCAGTACTTC
CDR3aa: CASSLTYGGETQYF

j_gene: TRBJ2-7
abundance: .
v_gene: TRBV2
d_gene: TRBD1
CDR3nt: TGTGCCAGCATAGACAGGGGAAAGTCCTACGAGCAGTACTTC
CDR3aa: CASIDRGKSYEQYF

j_gene: TRBJ1-2
abundance: few
v_gene: TRBV2
d_gene: TRBD1
CDR3nt: TGTGCCAGCGTCGGGACAGGGGGCGGCTACACCTTC
CDR3aa: CASVGTGGGYTF

j_gene: TRBJ2-5
abundance: .
v_gene: TRBV28
d_gene: .
CDR3nt: TGTGCCAGCAGTTTAGGGGGCCAGCAAGAGACCCAGTACTTC
CDR3aa: CASSLGGQQETQYF

j_gene: TRBJ2-1
abundance: .
v_gene: TRBV5-4
d_gene: TRBD2
CDR3nt: TGTGCCAGCAGCACGAGCGGGAGATGGTATGAGCAGTTCTTC
CDR3aa: CASSTSGRWYEQFF